These T cell receptor beta chains were read from a single sample in a study of cytomegalovirus exposure and HLA in healthy donors. Profiling relied on immunoSEQ multiplex PCR, and the TCRdb table lists in-frame clones only, not all of them. The table includes tens of thousands of clones, roughly four fifths detected once. The sequenced sample consisted of PBMCs. The receptor set was obtained from a man aged 18 to 35 in good health and CMV-seronegative. The CDR3 runs from the conserved cysteine through the conserved F or W. The D gene is left open where the match is weak. The size of a clone is reported for some rows only, either as once, few or many, or as a class for expanded clones.

clone size: NA; V gene: TRBV6-1; D gene: TRBD1; J gene: TRBJ1-6; CDR3 DNA: TGTGCCAGCAGAGAAGATTGGACAGGGCTGTATAATTCACCCCTCCACTTT; CDR3 protein: CASREDWTGLYNSPLHF
clone size: NA; V gene: TRBV5-6; D gene: NA; J gene: TRBJ1-2; CDR3 DNA: TGTGCCAGCAGCTTGATTGGAGGGGAGGGCTATGGCTACACCTTC; CDR3 protein: CASSLIGGEGYGYTF
clone size: NA; V gene: TRBV4-1; D gene: NA; J gene: TRBJ2-3; CDR3 DNA: TGCGCCAGCAGCCGCTCCAGTTCCCCAGATACGCAGTATTTT; CDR3 protein: CASSRSSSPDTQYF
clone size: NA; V gene: TRBV28; D gene: NA; J gene: TRBJ1-3; CDR3 DNA: TGTGCCAGCAGTTCCCCGGGTGAGGTTCGTTACACCATATATTTT; CDR3 protein: CASSSPGEVRYTIYF
clone size: once; V gene: TRBV7-2; D gene: TRBD2; J gene: TRBJ2-1; CDR3 DNA: TGTGCCAGCAGCCCAGGACTAGCCTTCAATGAGCAGTTCTTC; CDR3 protein: CASSPGLAFNEQFF
clone size: NA; V gene: TRBV4-2; D gene: NA; J gene: TRBJ2-2; CDR3 DNA: TGTGCCAGCAGCCAAGATTTCGGAGGGACCGGGGAGCTGTTTTTT; CDR3 protein: CASSQDFGGTGELFF
clone size: NA; V gene: TRBV28; D gene: TRBD1; J gene: TRBJ1-4; CDR3 DNA: TGTGCCAGCAGTCCCTCCCCGGGACAGTGGAATGAAAAACTGTTTTTT; CDR3 protein: CASSPSPGQWNEKLFF
clone size: few; V gene: TRBV5-1; D gene: TRBD1; J gene: TRBJ2-1; CDR3 DNA: TGCGCCAGCAGCGTCGGACAGGGCTATGAGCAGTTCTTC; CDR3 protein: CASSVGQGYEQFF
clone size: NA; V gene: TRBV27; D gene: TRBD2; J gene: TRBJ2-3; CDR3 DNA: TGTGCCAGCAGTCCACAACCGGGACTAGGGTGGACAGATACGCAGTATTTT; CDR3 protein: CASSPQPGLGWTDTQYF
clone size: medium-sized; V gene: TRBV7-2; D gene: TRBD1; J gene: TRBJ2-3; CDR3 DNA: TGTGCCAGCAGCCCCAGACAGGGGGGAGACACAGATACGCAGTATTTT; CDR3 protein: CASSPRQGGDTDTQYF
clone size: NA; V gene: TRBV9; D gene: NA; J gene: TRBJ1-1; CDR3 DNA: TGTGCCAGCAGCGTGGTGGACGGGAAAAACACTGAAGCTTTCTTT; CDR3 protein: CASSVVDGKNTEAFF
clone size: few; V gene: TRBV30; D gene: NA; J gene: TRBJ2-7; CDR3 DNA: TGTGCCTGGGGGGGACTCTACGAGCAGTACTTC; CDR3 protein: CAWGGLYEQYF
clone size: NA; V gene: TRBV7-3; D gene: NA; J gene: TRBJ2-3; CDR3 DNA: TGTGCCAGCAGCTCACAAATAGCGGATACGCAGTATTTT; CDR3 protein: CASSSQIADTQYF
clone size: NA; V gene: TRBV9; D gene: TRBD1; J gene: TRBJ1-3; CDR3 DNA: TGTGCCAGCAGCAGCCCAAGGACAGGGACTGGAAACACCATATATTTT; CDR3 protein: CASSSPRTGTGNTIYF
clone size: NA; V gene: TRBV5-5; D gene: TRBD1; J gene: TRBJ1-1; CDR3 DNA: TGTGCCAGCAGCGGACCCGGGACAGGGGGTTCTGAAGCTTTCTTT; CDR3 protein: CASSGPGTGGSEAFF
clone size: NA; V gene: TRBV7-7; D gene: NA; J gene: TRBJ2-2; CDR3 DNA: TGTGCTGCAACCCAGGGTTCCGGGGAGCTGTTTTTT; CDR3 protein: CAATQGSGELFF
clone size: NA; V gene: TRBV16; D gene: TRBD2; J gene: TRBJ2-5; CDR3 DNA: TGTGCCAGCAGCCGTAGGCGGGGGTACCAAGAGACCCAGTACTTC; CDR3 protein: CASSRRRGYQETQYF
clone size: NA; V gene: TRBV14; D gene: NA; J gene: TRBJ2-7; CDR3 DNA: TGTGCCAGCAGCCAAGTTTCTCGAGGGACCTACGAGCAGTACTTC; CDR3 protein: CASSQVSRGTYEQYF
clone size: NA; V gene: TRBV6-4; D gene: TRBD1; J gene: TRBJ2-3; CDR3 DNA: TGTGCCAGCAGTGAAGGGACAGGGGACACAGATACGCAGTATTTT; CDR3 protein: CASSEGTGDTDTQYF
clone size: NA; V gene: TRBV2; D gene: NA; J gene: TRBJ1-1; CDR3 DNA: TGTGCCAGCAGTGACGAGGCCCCGAGGGCGGCGGACGCTTTCTTT; CDR3 protein: CASSDEAPRAADAFF
clone size: NA; V gene: TRBV20-1; D gene: NA; J gene: TRBJ1-5; CDR3 DNA: TGCAGTGCTGGACATCAGGGGCCCCAGCATTTT; CDR3 protein: CSAGHQGPQHF
clone size: NA; V gene: TRBV30; D gene: NA; J gene: TRBJ2-3; CDR3 DNA: TGTGCCTGGACAGGGATCCCTAGCACAGATACGCAGTATTTT; CDR3 protein: CAWTGIPSTDTQYF
clone size: NA; V gene: TRBV2; D gene: NA; J gene: TRBJ2-3; CDR3 DNA: TGTGCCAGCAGTGACAGGGGGGCGCAGTATTTT; CDR3 protein: CASSDRGAQYF
clone size: NA; V gene: TRBV27; D gene: TRBD2; J gene: TRBJ2-5; CDR3 DNA: TGTGCCAGCAGTTACTTAGCGGGGGGGCCCCAAGAGACCCAGTACTTC; CDR3 protein: CASSYLAGGPQETQYF
clone size: NA; V gene: TRBV28; D gene: NA; J gene: TRBJ2-7; CDR3 DNA: TGTGCCAGCAGTTTAGAGGCCGCGCGATTCTCCTACGAGCAGTACTTC; CDR3 protein: CASSLEAARFSYEQYF
clone size: NA; V gene: TRBV7-2; D gene: NA; J gene: TRBJ2-3; CDR3 DNA: TGTGCCAGCAGCTTAGACGGCGGGAGCACAGATACGCAGTATTTT; CDR3 protein: CASSLDGGSTDTQYF
clone size: NA; V gene: TRBV6-6; D gene: TRBD1; J gene: TRBJ2-7; CDR3 DNA: TGTGCCAGCAGTTACTTTGAGACAGGGACCTACGAGCAGTACTTC; CDR3 protein: CASSYFETGTYEQYF
clone size: NA; V gene: TRBV27; D gene: TRBD1; J gene: TRBJ2-1; CDR3 DNA: TGTGCCAGCAGCCGGTTAACCCCGGGACAGGGGAGTTACAATGAGCAGTTCTTC; CDR3 protein: CASSRLTPGQGSYNEQFF
clone size: NA; V gene: TRBV6-1; D gene: TRBD1; J gene: TRBJ2-7; CDR3 DNA: TGTGCCAGCAGTGTTGGACAGGGGACCTACGAGCAGTACTTC; CDR3 protein: CASSVGQGTYEQYF
clone size: NA; V gene: TRBV28; D gene: NA; J gene: TRBJ1-1; CDR3 DNA: TGTGCCAGCAGTTTGGAGGACAGCGAGAACACTGAAGCTTTCTTT; CDR3 protein: CASSLEDSENTEAFF